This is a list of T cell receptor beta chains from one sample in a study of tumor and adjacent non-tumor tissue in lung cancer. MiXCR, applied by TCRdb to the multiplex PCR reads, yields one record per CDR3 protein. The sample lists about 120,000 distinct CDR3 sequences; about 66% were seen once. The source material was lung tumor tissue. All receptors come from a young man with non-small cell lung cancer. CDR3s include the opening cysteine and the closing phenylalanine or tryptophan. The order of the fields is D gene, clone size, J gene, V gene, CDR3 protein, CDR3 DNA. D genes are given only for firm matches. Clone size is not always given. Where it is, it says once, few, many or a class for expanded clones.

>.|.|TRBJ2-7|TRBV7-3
CASSLMAGSLYDQYF
TGTGCCAGCAGCTTGATGGCGGGCAGCCTCTACGATCAGTACTTC
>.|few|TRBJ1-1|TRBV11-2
CASNPYNTEAFF
TGTGCCAGCAACCCGTACAACACTGAAGCTTTCTTT
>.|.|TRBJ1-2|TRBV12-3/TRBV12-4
CASQVPHGYTF
TGTGCCTCACAGGTGCCCCATGGCTACACCTTC
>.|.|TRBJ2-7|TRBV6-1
CASSDSQAYEQNF
TGTGCCAGCAGTGATAGTCAAGCCTACGAGCAGAACTTC
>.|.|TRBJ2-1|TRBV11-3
CASSLVPEEQFF
TGTGCCAGTAGCTTAGTCCCCGAAGAGCAATTCTTC
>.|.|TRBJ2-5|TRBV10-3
CAISESTNGVGETQYF
TGTGCCATCAGTGAGTCAACTAACGGGGTTGGAGAGACCCAGTACTTC
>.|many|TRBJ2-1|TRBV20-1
CSASLGGRYNEQFF
TGCAGTGCTAGCTTGGGGGGCCGCTACAATGAGCAGTTCTTC
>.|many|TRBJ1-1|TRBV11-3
CASSPPGGDTEAFF
TGTGCCAGCAGCCCCCCAGGAGGGGACACTGAAGCTTTCTTT
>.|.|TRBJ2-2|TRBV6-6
CTSSYDLTENTGELFF
TGTACCAGCAGTTACGACCTAACGGAAAACACCGGGGAGCTGTTTTTT
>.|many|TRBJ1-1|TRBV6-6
CASRRDEAFF
TGTGCCAGCAGAAGAGATGAAGCTTTCTTT
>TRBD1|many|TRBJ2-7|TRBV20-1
CSAHRGSYEQYF
TGCAGTGCCCACAGGGGATCCTACGAGCAGTACTTC
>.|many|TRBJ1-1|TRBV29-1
CSVGDTRLNTEAFF
TGCAGCGTTGGGGACACAAGGTTGAACACTGAAGCTTTCTTT
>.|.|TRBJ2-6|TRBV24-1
CATGSSGHAGANVLIF
TGTGCCACCGGGTCTTCAGGGCATGCGGGGGCCAACGTCCTGATTTTC
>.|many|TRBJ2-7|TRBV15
CATSRDRTLDGHEQYF
TGTGCCACCAGCAGAGATCGGACTCTTGACGGACACGAGCAGTACTTC
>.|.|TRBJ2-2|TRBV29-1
CIVETNRRKTGELFF
TGCATCGTTGAAACTAACAGGAGAAAAACCGGGGAGCTGTTTTTT
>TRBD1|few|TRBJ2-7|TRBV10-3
CAINDPGQGSYEQYF
TGCGCCATCAATGACCCGGGACAGGGGAGTTACGAGCAGTACTTC
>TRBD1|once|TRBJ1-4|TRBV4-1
CASSRDSAEKLFF
TGCGCCAGCAGCCGGGACAGCGCTGAAAAACTGTTTTTT
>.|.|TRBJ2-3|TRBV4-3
CATSQRTNTDTQYF
TGCGCCACCAGCCAAAGGACTAACACAGATACACAGTATTTT
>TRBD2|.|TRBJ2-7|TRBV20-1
CSVRARGPSGGESYEQYF
TGCAGTGTTAGAGCACGGGGGCCTAGCGGGGGGGAATCCTACGAGCAGTACTTC
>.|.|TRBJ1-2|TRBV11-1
CASSPNYRLNKGYNF
TGTGCCAGCAGCCCAAATTATCGGTTGAACAAAGGCTACAACTTC
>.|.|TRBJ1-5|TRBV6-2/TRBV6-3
CASRSGQPQHF
TGTGCCAGCAGATCAGGTCAGCCCCAGCATTTT
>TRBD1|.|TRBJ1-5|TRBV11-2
CTSRLATGQGDQPQHF
TGTACCAGCAGATTAGCCACAGGACAGGGGGATCAGCCCCAGCATTTT
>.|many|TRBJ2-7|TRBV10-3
CAIRAPAQRGEQYF
TGTGCCATCAGGGCTCCGGCGCAGAGGGGTGAGCAGTACTTC
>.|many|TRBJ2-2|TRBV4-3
CASSQLHNTGELFF
TGCGCCAGCAGCCAACTTCATAACACCGGGGAGCTGTTTTTT
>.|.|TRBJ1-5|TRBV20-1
CSARDFRGYSNQPKHF
TGCAGTGCTAGAGATTTCAGGGGATACTCCAATCAGCCCAAACATTTT
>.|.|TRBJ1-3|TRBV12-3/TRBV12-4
CASSYETAYFGNTIYF
TGTGCCAGCAGCTACGAGACAGCCTACTTTGGAAACACCATATATTTT
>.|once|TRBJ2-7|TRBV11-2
CANSGDYWSNYEQYF
TGTGCCAACAGTGGGGATTATTGGAGCAACTACGAGCAGTACTTC
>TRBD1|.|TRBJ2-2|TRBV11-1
CTCSFGQGRTGELVF
TGTACCTGCAGCTTCGGACAGGGGAGGACCGGGGAGCTCGTTTTT
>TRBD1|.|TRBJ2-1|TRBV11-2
CASSLWTGGYNEQFF
TGTGCCAGCAGCTTATGGACAGGGGGATACAATGAGCAGTTCTTC
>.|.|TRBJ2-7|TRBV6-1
CASSKTVSYEQCF
TGTGCCAGTAGTAAGACAGTCTCCTACGAGCAGTGCTTC
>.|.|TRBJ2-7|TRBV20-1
CSALRHEQGYYKQYF
TGCAGTGCTCTACGACATGAGCAGGGGTACTATAAGCAGTACTTC
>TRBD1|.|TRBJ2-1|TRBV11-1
CGRLTGGSYNEQFF
TGTGGCAGACTAACAGGGGGTTCCTACAATGAGCAGTTCTTC
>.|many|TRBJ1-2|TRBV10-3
CAIMNRQANYGYTF
TGTGCCATCATGAACCGACAGGCCAACTATGGCTACACCTTC